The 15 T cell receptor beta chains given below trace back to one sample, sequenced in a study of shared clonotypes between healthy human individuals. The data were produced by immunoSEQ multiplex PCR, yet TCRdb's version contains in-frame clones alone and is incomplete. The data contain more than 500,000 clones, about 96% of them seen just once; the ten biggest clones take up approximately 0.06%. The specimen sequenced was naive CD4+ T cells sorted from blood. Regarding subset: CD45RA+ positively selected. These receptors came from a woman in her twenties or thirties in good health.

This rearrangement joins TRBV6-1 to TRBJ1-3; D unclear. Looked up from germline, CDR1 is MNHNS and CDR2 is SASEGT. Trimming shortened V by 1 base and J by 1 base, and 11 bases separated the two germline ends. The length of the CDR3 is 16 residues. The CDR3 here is CASSEGGRLSGNTIYF. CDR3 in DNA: TGTGCCAGCAGTGAAGGAGGGAGATTATCTGGAAACACCATATATTTT.

This CDR3 is CASSLTRGYEQYF. In nucleotides, the CDR3 is TGCGCCAGCAGCTTGACACGAGGCTACGAGCAGTACTTC. The chain couples TRBV5-1 to TRBJ2-7; no clear D. Germline assignment: CDR1 SGHRS and CDR2 YFSETQ. V shed 1 base and J shed 3 bases, with 8 bases lying between them. The CDR3 is 13 amino acids.

The CDR3 DNA sequence: TGTGCCAGCAGCCAAGGGGGCGGGAACACTGAAGCTTTCTTT. It yields the protein CASSQGGGNTEAFF. The gene calls are TRBV27 and TRBJ1-1, with TRBD1 matching over 7 bases. CDR1 and CDR2 (germline): MNHEY, SMNVEV (reference sequence). The CDR3 sequence is 14 residues long. The V gene end was trimmed by 6 bases and the J gene end by 1 base; junction bases not matched to a gene: 5.

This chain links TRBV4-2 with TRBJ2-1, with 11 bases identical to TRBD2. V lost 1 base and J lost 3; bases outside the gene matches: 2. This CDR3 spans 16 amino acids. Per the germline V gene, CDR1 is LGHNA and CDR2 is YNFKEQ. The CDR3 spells CASSQGLAGGYNEQFF. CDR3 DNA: TGTGCCAGCAGCCAAGGTCTAGCGGGAGGCTACAATGAGCAGTTCTTC.

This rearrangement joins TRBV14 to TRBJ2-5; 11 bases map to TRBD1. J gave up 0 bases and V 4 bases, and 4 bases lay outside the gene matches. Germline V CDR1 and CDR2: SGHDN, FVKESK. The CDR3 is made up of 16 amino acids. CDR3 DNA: TGTGCCAGCAGCCGGTGGACAGGGGGCTACCAAGAGACCCAGTACTTC. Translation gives CASSRWTGGYQETQYF. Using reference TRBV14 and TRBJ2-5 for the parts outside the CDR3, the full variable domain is EAGVTQFPSHSVIEKGQTVTLRCDPISGHDNLYWYRRVMGKEIKFLLHFVKESKQDESGMPNNRFLAERTGGTYSTLKVQPAELEDSGVYFCASSRWTGGYQETQYFGPGTRLLVL.

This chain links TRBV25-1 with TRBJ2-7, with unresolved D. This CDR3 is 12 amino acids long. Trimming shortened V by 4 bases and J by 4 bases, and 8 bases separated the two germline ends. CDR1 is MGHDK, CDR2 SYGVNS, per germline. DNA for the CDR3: TGTGCCAGCAGTGGTACACCTTACGAGCAGTACTTC. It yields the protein CASSGTPYEQYF.

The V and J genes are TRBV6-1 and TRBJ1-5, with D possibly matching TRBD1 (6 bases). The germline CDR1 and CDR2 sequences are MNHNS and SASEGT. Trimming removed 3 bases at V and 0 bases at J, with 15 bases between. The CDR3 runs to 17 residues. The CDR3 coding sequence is TGTGCCAGCAGTGACGCGACAGGTACCCGTAGCAATCAGCCCCAGCATTTT. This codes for CASSDATGTRSNQPQHF.

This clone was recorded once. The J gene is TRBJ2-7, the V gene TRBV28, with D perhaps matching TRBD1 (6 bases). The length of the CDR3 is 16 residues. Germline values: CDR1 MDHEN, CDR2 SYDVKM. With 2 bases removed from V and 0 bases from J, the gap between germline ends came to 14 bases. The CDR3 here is CASSLTGNLGSYEQYF. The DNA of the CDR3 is TGTGCCAGCAGTTTAACAGGGAATTTGGGCTCCTACGAGCAGTACTTC.

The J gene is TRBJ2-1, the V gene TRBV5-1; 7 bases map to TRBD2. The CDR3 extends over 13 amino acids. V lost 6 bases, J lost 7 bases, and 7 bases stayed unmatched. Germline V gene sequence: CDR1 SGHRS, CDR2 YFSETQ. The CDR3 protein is CASNAGAWNEQFF. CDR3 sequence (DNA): TGCGCCAGCAACGCGGGAGCCTGGAATGAGCAGTTCTTC.

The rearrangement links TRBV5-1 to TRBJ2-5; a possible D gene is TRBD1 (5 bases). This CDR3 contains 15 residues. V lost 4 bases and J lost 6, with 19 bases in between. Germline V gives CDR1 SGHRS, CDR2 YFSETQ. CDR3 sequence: CASSTEGRTTKTQYF. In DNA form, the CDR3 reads TGCGCCAGCAGCACAGAAGGGCGGACAACGAAGACCCAGTACTTC.

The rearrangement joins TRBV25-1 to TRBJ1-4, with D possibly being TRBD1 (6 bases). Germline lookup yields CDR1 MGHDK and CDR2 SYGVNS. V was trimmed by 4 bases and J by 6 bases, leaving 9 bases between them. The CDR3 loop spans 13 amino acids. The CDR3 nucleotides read TGTGCCAGCAGTGGACAGGTACATGAAAAACTGTTTTTT. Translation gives CASSGQVHEKLFF.

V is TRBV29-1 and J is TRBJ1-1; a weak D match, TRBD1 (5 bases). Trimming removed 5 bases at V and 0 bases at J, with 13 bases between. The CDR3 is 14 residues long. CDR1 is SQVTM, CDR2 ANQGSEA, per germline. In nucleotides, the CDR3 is TGCAGCGTTCGGGGACTGAATTTGAACACTGAAGCTTTCTTT. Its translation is CSVRGLNLNTEAFF.

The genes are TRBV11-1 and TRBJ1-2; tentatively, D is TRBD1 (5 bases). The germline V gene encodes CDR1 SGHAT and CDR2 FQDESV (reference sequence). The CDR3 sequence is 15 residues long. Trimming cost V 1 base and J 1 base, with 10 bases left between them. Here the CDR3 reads CASSLGGMGNYGYTF. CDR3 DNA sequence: TGTGCCAGCAGCTTAGGGGGCATGGGTAACTATGGCTACACCTTC.

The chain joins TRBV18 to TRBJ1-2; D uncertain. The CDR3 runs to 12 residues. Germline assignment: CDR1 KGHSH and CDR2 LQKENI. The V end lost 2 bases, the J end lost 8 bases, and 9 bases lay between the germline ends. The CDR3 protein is CASSPLEGGYTF. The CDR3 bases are TGTGCCAGCTCACCATTAGAGGGCGGCTACACCTTC. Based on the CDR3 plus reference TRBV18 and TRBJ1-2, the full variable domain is NAGVMQNPRHLVRRRGQEARLRCSPMKGHSHVYWYRQLPEEGLKFMVYLQKENIIDESGMPKERFSAEFPKEGPSILRIQQVVRGDSAAYFCASSPLEGGYTFGSGTRLTVV.

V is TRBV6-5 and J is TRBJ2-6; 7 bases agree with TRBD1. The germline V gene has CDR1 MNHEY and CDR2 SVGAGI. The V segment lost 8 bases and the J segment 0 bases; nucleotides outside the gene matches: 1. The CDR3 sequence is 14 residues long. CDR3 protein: CASGQDSGANVLTF. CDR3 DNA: TGTGCCAGCGGACAGGACTCTGGGGCCAACGTCCTGACTTTC.